This T cell receptor (beta chain) was sequenced during a study of blood T cells in healthy people across ages. A J-beta primer mix and a sample-barcoded 5' primer were used in a second PCR of roughly 7 to 12 cycles. Each cDNA was tagged by a template-switch adaptor containing 12 random nucleotides. TCRdb reanalysed the 5' RACE reads using MiXCR and keeps one entry per CDR3 protein. The table includes hundreds of thousands of distinct CDR3 sequences, 22% detected once. Germline V CDR1 and CDR2: LGHDT, YNNKEL (reference sequence). After removal of 0 bases from V and 5 bases from J, the junction contained 4 bases not matched to a gene. CDR3 size: 16 residues.

The chain is built from TRBV3-1 and TRBJ2-1; 10 nucleotides agree with TRBD2. What was sequenced was blood. The TCR was taken from a man in his sixties or seventies in good health. The CDR3 loop reads CASSQDKLAGDNEQFF. CDR3 coding DNA: TGTGCCAGCAGCCAAGATAAGCTAGCGGGGGACAATGAGCAGTTCTTC.